The subject of this entry is one T cell receptor (beta chain). Its antigen is undetermined. This specimen belongs to a study of metastatic and nonmetastatic thyroid tumors. Study-wide context: Where malignant and benign thyroid patients were concerned, repertoires were compared across blood and tumor or nodule tissue. Study-wide results and caveats: Reports indicated that malignant thyroid tumors showed significantly higher TCR beta diversity than benign nodules did, in blood and tumor.

The V gene's germline CDR1 is SGHTA and CDR2 FQGTGA. This CDR3 contains 13 residues. V was clipped by 0 bases and J by 7 bases, with 7 bases between them. Methods used by the authors: What underpinned the distant-metastasis classifier for papillary thyroid cancer was the set of CDR3 differences across clinicopathological groups. Via MiXCR, TCRdb re-called the PCR reads. The V and J calls were not made by the authors but by TCRdb's processing. The sample yields tens of thousands of clones, 22% seen once. The entire patient cohort was treatment-naive prior to thyroid surgery. The genes are TRBV7-3 and TRBJ2-1, with D tentatively TRBD1 (6 bases). Source material: blood. The clonotype was recovered from a male donor with papillary thyroid cancer or a benign thyroid nodule (not recorded which). Some clones in this sample may be carry-over from other donors' samples. CDR3: CASSLTGTNEQFF. The CDR3 DNA reads as TGTGCCAGCAGCTTAACGGGGACAAATGAGCAGTTCTTC.